This T cell receptor beta chain was identified during a study of control samples from healthy donors and cancer patients (dated by TCRdb to about 2020). Regarding this clone: Its antigen is unknown. No base quality values were provided; no much bigger clone lies one nucleotide off.

The library was produced with the immunoSEQ multiplex PCR assay. TCRdb stores this immuneACCESS table with in-frame sequences only. Part of the clones is absent; in the studies checked, under half of the shortfall reflects unresolved V genes, and no reason is known for the rest. This sample gives 110,000 or so clones in total; around 87% of them show up just once. 12% of the sample is held by the ten biggest clonotypes. Trimming takes 8 bases off V and 3 bases off J; junction bases not matched to a gene: 5. CDR1 and CDR2 are read off the germline V gene as SNHLY and FYNNEI. From cysteine to phenylalanine, the CDR3 is 14 amino acids long. The entry retains the CDR3 DNA only, 42 bases that are in frame from base 1.

The rearranged chain carries TRBV2 and TRBJ1-5, with 9 middle bases fitting TRBD1. What was sequenced was blood. This receptor was identified in a man aged 25 to 40 in good health. This receptor carries the CDR3 CASRDREINQPQHF. The DNA sequence reads TGTGCCAGCCGGGACAGGGAGATCAATCAGCCCCAGCATTTT.